What follows are 8 T cell receptor beta chains derived from one specimen sequenced in a study of T cell changes during pregnancy in multiple sclerosis. Method: immunoSEQ multiplex PCR; TCRdb's copy keeps in-frame clones and lacks some. Altogether roughly 110,000 clones are present, under 95% being singletons, with the ten largest covering 1.5% to 2%. This specimen consisted of peripheral blood, obtained before pregnancy. The receptors come from a female donor with multiple sclerosis, enrolled in a pregnancy study.

The chain employs TRBV18 and TRBJ2-2; TRBD1 aligns across 9 bases. This CDR3 spans 15 amino acids. Trimming cost V 4 bases and J 4 bases; bases outside gene matches: 4. Germline V lookup: CDR1 KGHSH, CDR2 LQKENI. For the CDR3, the DNA is TGTGCCAGCTCACGGACAGGGGCGGCCACCGGGGAGCTGTTTTTT. This encodes CASSRTGAATGELFF.

This chain joins TRBV19 and TRBJ2-5; TRBD2 agrees at 8 bases. Per the germline V gene, CDR1 is LNHDA and CDR2 is SQIVND (reference sequence). This CDR3 comprises 20 residues. With 4 bases clipped from V and 10 bases from J, the junction kept 29 bases outside the gene matches. The CDR3 is CASSTHRGGGWEGDPRGQYF. The DNA for the CDR3 is TGTGCCAGTAGTACCCATCGTGGCGGGGGGTGGGAAGGTGATCCGCGGGGCCAGTACTTC.

The chain carries TRBV5-6 and TRBJ2-5; the D is unclear. Trimming removed 3 bases at V and 1 base at J, with 19 bases between. CDR1 is SGHDT, CDR2 YYEEEE, per germline. This CDR3 comprises 17 residues. CDR3 residues: CASSSSARRSPQETQYF. CDR3 in DNA: TGTGCCAGCAGCTCCTCTGCGAGGCGGAGCCCCCAAGAGACCCAGTACTTC.

This clone has just a few counts. CDR3 nucleotides: TGTGCCAGCAGTTCATGGGCGTCCTCACCCCTCCACTTT. Encoded protein: CASSSWASSPLHF. The chain uses TRBV9 and TRBJ1-6; D is ambiguous. The CDR3 length is 13 residues. V was trimmed by 5 bases and J by 10 bases, leaving 13 bases between them. Germline CDR1 is SGDLS and CDR2 is YYNGEE. Filled out from reference TRBV9 and TRBJ1-6, the complete variable domain reads DSGVTQTPKHLITATGQRVTLRCSPRSGDLSVYWYQQSLDQGLQFLIQYYNGEERAKGNILERFSAQQFPDLHSELNLSSLELGDSALYFCASSSWASSPLHFGNGTRLTVT.

The V call is TRBV4-3, the J call TRBJ1-2; 10 bases match TRBD1. CDR3 length: 18 amino acids. Losses at the gene ends were 1 base for V and 7 bases for J; bases not matched to a gene: 15. Germline assignment: CDR1 LGHNA and CDR2 YSLEER. The DNA for the CDR3 is TGCGCCAGCAGCCAAGCCGTGGGACAGGGGACGCGCGCATCTGGCTACACCTTC. Translated: CASSQAVGQGTRASGYTF.

V is TRBV6-6 and J is TRBJ2-3, with TRBD2 matching 8 bases. Per germline, CDR1 MNHNY and CDR2 SVGAGI (reference sequence). This CDR3 spans 15 amino acids. V trimming: 7 bases; J trimming: 6 bases; junction bases outside the gene matches: 12. This CDR3 is CASTLITGGADTQYF. Written as DNA, the CDR3 is TGTGCCAGCACCCTCATTACGGGAGGGGCGGATACGCAGTATTTT.

Comment on this clone: One junction end disagrees with the germline gene, perhaps due to a read error. The sample holds other DNA sequences that translate to the same CDR3. V gene TRBV27 combines with J gene TRBJ2-3, with D unclear. CDR3 length: 15 residues. Germline V gene data show CDR1 as MNHEY and CDR2 as SMNVEV (reference sequence). The CDR3, as DNA: TGCGCCAGCAGTTTATCAGAGTCCAGCACAGATACGCAGTATTTT. It specifies CASSLSESSTDTQYF.

This chain uses TRBV6-5 with TRBJ2-7; maybe TRBD1 (6 bases). V lost 5 bases to trimming and J lost 10 bases, with 21 bases between them. Germline V gives CDR1 MNHEY, CDR2 SVGAGI. There are 14 residues in the CDR3. The CDR3 DNA follows: TGTGCCAGCAGTGATAGATCGGCAGGGGAACTTCAGTACTTC. This codes for CASSDRSAGELQYF.